This T cell receptor beta chain appears in the sequencing data of a study of T cells in Graves' hyperthyroidism and ophthalmopathy. This clonotype was observed many times. The J segment lost 3 bases and the V segment lost 2 bases, leaving 7 bases of the junction unmatched. The CDR3 is 15 residues long. The germline gives CDR1 SGHTA, CDR2 FQGNSA. Authors of the study amplified TCR beta CDR3 regions from RNA transcripts. When the TCR CDR3 underwent first-round RT-PCR, the HTBI primer set was used. In TCRdb, the multiplex PCR reads were re-called with MiXCR into one record per CDR3 protein. The sample lists more than 450,000 distinct CDR3 sequences, 15% to 20% seen once, with approximately 50% in the top ten.

The chain couples TRBV7-2 to TRBJ2-7, with 7 bases lining up with TRBD1. Material: blood. This receptor was taken from a man aged 40-49 years with Graves' ophthalmopathy. The CDR3 loop reads CASSLSGTDVYEQYF. Written as DNA, the CDR3 is TGTGCCAGCAGCTTATCCGGGACAGACGTCTACGAGCAGTACTTC. Based on the CDR3 plus reference TRBV7-2 and TRBJ2-7, the full variable domain is GAGVSQSPSNKVTEKGKDVELRCDPISGHTALYWYRQSLGQGLEFLIYFQGNSAPDKSGLPSDRFSAERTGGSVSTLTIQRTQQEDSAVYLCASSLSGTDVYEQYFGPGTRLTVT.